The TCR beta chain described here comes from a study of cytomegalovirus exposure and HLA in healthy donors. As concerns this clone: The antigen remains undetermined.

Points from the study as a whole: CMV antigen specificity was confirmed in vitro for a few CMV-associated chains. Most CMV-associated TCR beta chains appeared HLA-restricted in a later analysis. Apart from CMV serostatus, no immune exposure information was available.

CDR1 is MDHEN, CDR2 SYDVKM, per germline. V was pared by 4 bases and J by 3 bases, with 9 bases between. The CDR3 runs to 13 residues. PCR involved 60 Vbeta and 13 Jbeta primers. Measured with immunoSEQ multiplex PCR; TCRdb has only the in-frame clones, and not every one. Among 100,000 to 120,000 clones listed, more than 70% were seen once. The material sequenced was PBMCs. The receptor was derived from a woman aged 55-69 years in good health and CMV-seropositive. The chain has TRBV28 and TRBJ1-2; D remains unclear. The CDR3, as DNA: TGTGCCAGCAGTTCGCACAGCTACTATGGCTACACCTTC. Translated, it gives CASSSHSYYGYTF.